The source of this T cell receptor (beta chain) is a study of cytomegalovirus exposure and HLA in healthy donors. Looking at the study overall: From roughly 180 million T cells, an earlier analysis saw 90 million to 130 million unique TCR beta sequences. Study results and caveats: The authors later linked a missense DCLRE1C variant to TCR beta V- and J-gene trimming.

As for this clone: Its antigen is undetermined.

The primer mix had 60 Vbeta and 13 Jbeta primers. This table comes from immunoSEQ multiplex PCR, and its TCRdb copy is limited to in-frame clones, with some not included. The repertoire holds 130,000 or so clones, roughly four fifths seen once, with around 2% in the top ten. The TCR sequence derives from a middle-aged woman in good health and CMV-seronegative. The sequenced sample was PBMCs.

This CDR3 reads CAWSSLHEPGTGLYEQYF. The CDR3 nucleotides read TGTGCCTGGAGTTCCCTACACGAGCCCGGGACAGGCCTCTACGAGCAGTACTTC. This chain links TRBV30 with TRBJ2-7; TRBD1 aligns across 8 bases. Trimming cost V 2 bases and J 3 bases; bases outside gene matches: 18. The CDR3 totals 18 residues. Looked up from germline, CDR1 is GTSNPN and CDR2 is SVGIG (reference sequence).